This TCR beta chain was identified in a study of blood T cell repertoires in COVID-19. The protocol was immunoSEQ multiplex PCR, while the TCRdb copy is restricted to in-frame clones and leaves out a portion. The sample consists of approximately 250,000 clones, about nine tenths of them appearing once. This clone was recorded once. V lost 0 bases to trimming and J lost 5 bases; unmatched junction nucleotides: 9. The CDR3 runs 17 residues. The germline V gene has CDR1 LNHDA and CDR2 SQIVND (reference sequence). Material for sequencing was PBMCs or T cells enriched from blood (not recorded which). V is TRBV19 and J is TRBJ1-1, with TRBD1 matching 10 bases. This clonotype was obtained from a woman in her thirties or forties with acute COVID-19. CDR3 coding DNA: TGTGCCAGTAGTATAGACCAGGACAGGGGGGTCGTTACTGAAGCTTTCTTT. Protein: CASSIDQDRGVVTEAFF.